This T cell receptor (beta chain) comes out of a study of blood T cell repertoires in COVID-19. Study at large: The samples span acute and convalescent COVID-19 from the United States, Italy and Spain. Sample material is recorded as cDNA or gDNA derived from T cells, B-cell-depleted T cells, or PBMCs.

In the authors' methods: For nucleated cells, counts were estimated from reference gene primer amplification. The table came from immunoSEQ multiplex PCR; TCRdb's copy has only in-frame clones and leaves some out. V, J and clone size derive from that table, while D and trimming were established from the DNA sequence. The data hold about 190,000 clones, with 75% to 90% observed a single time. Looked up from germline, CDR1 is KGHSH and CDR2 is LQKENI. Trimming took off 0 bases at V and 0 bases at J, with 18 bases between the two ends. The CDR3 is 19 amino acids. The source is a middle-aged woman with acute or convalescent COVID-19. This chain connects TRBV18 to TRBJ1-3; the D gene is possibly TRBD1 (5 bases). The sequenced material came from peripheral blood. DNA for the CDR3: TGTGCCAGCTCACCACCGCGGCAGGGAGGCCTCTACTCTGGAAACACCATATATTTT. Translating gives CASSPPRQGGLYSGNTIYF.